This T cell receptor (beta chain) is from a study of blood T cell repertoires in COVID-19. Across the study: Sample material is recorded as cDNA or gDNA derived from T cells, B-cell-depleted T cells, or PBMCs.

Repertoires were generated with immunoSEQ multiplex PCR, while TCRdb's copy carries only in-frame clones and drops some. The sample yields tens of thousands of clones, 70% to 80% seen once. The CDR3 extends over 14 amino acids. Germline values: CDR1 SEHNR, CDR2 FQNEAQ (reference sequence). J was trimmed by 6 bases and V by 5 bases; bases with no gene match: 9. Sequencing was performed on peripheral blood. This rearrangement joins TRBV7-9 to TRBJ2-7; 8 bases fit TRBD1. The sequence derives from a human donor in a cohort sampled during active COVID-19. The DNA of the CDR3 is TGTGCCAGCAGCCGGACAGGGCTCCAGTCCGAGCAGTACTTC. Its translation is CASSRTGLQSEQYF.